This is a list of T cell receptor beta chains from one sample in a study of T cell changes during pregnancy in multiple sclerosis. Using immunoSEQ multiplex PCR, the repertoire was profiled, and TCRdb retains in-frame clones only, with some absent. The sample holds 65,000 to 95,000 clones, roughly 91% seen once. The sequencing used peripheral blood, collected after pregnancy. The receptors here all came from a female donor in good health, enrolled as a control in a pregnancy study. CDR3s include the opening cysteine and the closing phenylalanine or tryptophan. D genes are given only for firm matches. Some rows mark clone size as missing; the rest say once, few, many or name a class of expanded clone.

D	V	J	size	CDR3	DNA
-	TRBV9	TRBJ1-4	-	CASSVSDEKLFF	TGTGCCAGCAGCGTATCGGATGAAAAACTGTTTTTT
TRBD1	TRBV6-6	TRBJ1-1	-	CASRLQGASTEAFF	TGTGCCAGCAGACTACAGGGGGCGAGCACTGAAGCTTTCTTT
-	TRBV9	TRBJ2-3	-	CASSELAADTQYF	TGTGCCAGCAGCGAGCTAGCAGCAGATACGCAGTATTTT
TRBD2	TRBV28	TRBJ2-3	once	CASSLISSSSGGGGDTQYF	TGTGCCAGCAGTTTAATATCGAGTTCTAGCGGGGGGGGAGGGGATACGCAGTATTTT
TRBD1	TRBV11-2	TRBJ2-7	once	CASAGTASYEQYF	TGTGCCAGCGCCGGGACAGCGTCCTACGAGCAGTACTTC
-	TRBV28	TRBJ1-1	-	CASFLTEAFF	TGTGCCAGCTTCCTGACTGAAGCTTTCTTT
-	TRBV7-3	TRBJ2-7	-	CASSEGPGTYEQYF	TGTGCCAGCAGCGAAGGTCCGGGGACCTACGAGCAGTACTTC
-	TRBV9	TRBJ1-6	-	CASSVGQGNSPLHF	TGTGCCAGCAGCGTAGGGCAGGGTAATTCACCCCTCCACTTT
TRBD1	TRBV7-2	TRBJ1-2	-	CASSSQGVGTGSYTF	TGTGCCAGCAGCTCCCAAGGGGTTGGGACAGGGAGCTACACCTTC
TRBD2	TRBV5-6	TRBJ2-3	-	CASSAYRAGSTDTQYF	TGTGCCAGCAGCGCCTACAGAGCGGGGTCCACAGATACGCAGTATTTT
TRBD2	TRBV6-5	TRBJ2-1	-	CASRDPSGTYNEQFF	TGTGCCAGCAGGGATCCTAGCGGGACATACAATGAGCAGTTCTTC
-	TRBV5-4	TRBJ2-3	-	CASSLNNRDTQYF	TGTGCCAGCAGCTTGAATAATCGGGATACGCAGTATTTT
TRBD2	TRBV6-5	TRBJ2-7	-	CASSYSAGGAYEQYF	TGTGCCAGCAGTTACTCGGCGGGGGGGGCCTACGAGCAGTACTTC
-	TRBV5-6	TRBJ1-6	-	CASSLGGWGRDSPLHF	TGTGCCAGCAGCTTGGGGGGGTGGGGGCGCGATTCACCCCTCCACTTT
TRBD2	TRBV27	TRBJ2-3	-	CASSAKTSGRGVRDTQYF	TGTGCCAGCAGTGCAAAGACTAGCGGGAGGGGAGTGAGAGATACGCAGTATTTT
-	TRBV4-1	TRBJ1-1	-	CASSQWARNTEAFF	TGCGCCAGCAGCCAGTGGGCCCGGAACACTGAAGCTTTCTTT
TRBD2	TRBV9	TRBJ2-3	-	CASSPRSGRGPDTQYF	TGTGCCAGCAGCCCTCGTAGCGGGAGGGGCCCAGATACGCAGTATTTT
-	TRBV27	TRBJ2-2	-	CASSLWLGELFF	TGTGCCAGCAGTTTATGGCTCGGGGAGCTGTTTTTT
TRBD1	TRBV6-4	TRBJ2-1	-	CASSPGQGSNEQFF	TGTGCCAGCAGTCCGGGACAGGGCAGCAATGAGCAGTTCTTC
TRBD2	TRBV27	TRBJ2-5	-	CASRPTISGRQQETQYF	TGTGCCAGCAGGCCTACTATAAGCGGGAGGCAACAAGAGACCCAGTACTTC
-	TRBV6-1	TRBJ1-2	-	CASRRDRGYTF	TGTGCCAGCCGACGGGATCGAGGCTACACCTTC
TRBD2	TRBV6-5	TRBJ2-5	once	CASSSTSGVQETQYF	TGTGCCAGCAGTTCTACTAGCGGGGTCCAAGAGACCCAGTACTTC
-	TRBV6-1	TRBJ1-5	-	CASKLGGQPQHF	TGTGCCAGCAAGCTGGGCGGGCAGCCCCAGCATTTT
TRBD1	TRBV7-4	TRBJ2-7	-	CASNYRDRGLCEQYF	TGTGCCAGCAACTACCGGGACAGGGGGCTGTGCGAGCAGTACTTC